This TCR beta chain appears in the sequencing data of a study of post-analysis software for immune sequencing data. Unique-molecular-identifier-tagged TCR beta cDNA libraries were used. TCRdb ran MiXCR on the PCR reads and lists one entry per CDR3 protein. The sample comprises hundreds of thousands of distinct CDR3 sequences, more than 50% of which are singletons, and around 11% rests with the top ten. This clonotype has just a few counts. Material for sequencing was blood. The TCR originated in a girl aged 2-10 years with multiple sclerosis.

This chain's CDR3 is CSVGPGRADTQYF. The CDR3 region has the DNA TGCAGCGTCGGGCCCGGCAGGGCGGATACGCAGTATTTT. The chain uses TRBV29-1 and TRBJ2-3; a weak D match, TRBD1 (5 bases). V gave up 6 bases and J gave up 6 bases, with 16 bases separating them. The CDR3 sequence is 13 residues long. The germline gives CDR1 SQVTM, CDR2 ANQGSEA.